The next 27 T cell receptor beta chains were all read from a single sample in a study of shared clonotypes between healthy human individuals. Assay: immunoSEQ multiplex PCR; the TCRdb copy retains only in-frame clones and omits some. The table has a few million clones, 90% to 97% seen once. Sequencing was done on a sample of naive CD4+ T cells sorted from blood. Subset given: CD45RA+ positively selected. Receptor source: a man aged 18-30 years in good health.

CDR3 nucleotide sequence: TGCGCCAGCAGTGAGTCATCGGCGGGAGGGTACAATGAGCAGTTCTTC. It is translated as CASSESSAGGYNEQFF. The V gene is TRBV10-1, the J gene TRBJ2-1; 9 positions match TRBD2. This CDR3 contains 16 residues. The V gene end was trimmed by 0 bases and the J gene end by 4 bases; junction bases not matched to a gene: 4. The germline V gene has CDR1 WNHNN and CDR2 SYGVQD (reference sequence).

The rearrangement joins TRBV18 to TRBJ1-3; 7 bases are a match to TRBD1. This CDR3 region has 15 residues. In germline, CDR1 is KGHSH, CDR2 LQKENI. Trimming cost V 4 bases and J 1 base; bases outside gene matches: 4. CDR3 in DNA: TGTGCCAGCTCACTATTCAGGGGGTCTGGAAACACCATATATTTT. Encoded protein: CASSLFRGSGNTIYF.

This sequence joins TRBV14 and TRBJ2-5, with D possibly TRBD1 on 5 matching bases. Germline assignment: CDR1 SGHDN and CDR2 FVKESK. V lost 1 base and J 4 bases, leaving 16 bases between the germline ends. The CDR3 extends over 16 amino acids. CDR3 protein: CASSQVLRGRIETQYF. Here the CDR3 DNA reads TGTGCCAGCAGCCAAGTTCTAAGGGGCAGAATAGAGACCCAGTACTTC.

This CDR3 is CASSQDTAGTYEQYF. DNA for the CDR3: TGCGCCAGCAGCCAAGATACAGCGGGGACCTACGAGCAGTACTTC. The rearrangement links TRBV4-1 to TRBJ2-7, with 7 bases lining up with TRBD2. The junction had 4 bases not matched to a gene; V was cut back by 0 bases and J by 2 bases. Germline V lookup: CDR1 MGHRA, CDR2 YSYEKL. The CDR3 spans 15 residues.

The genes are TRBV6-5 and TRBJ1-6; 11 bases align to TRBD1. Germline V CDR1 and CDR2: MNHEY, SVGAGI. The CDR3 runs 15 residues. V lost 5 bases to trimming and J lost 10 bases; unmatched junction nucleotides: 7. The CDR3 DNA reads TGTGCCAGCAGTGCCGGGACAGGGGGTGACTCACCCCTCCACTTT. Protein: CASSAGTGGDSPLHF.

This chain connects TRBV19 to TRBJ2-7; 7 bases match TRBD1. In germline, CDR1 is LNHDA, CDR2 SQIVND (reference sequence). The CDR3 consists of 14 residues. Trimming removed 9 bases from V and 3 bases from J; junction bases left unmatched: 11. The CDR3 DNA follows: TGTGCCAGCTCGAAGGGGGCGCAAATCTACGAGCAGTACTTC. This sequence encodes CASSKGAQIYEQYF.

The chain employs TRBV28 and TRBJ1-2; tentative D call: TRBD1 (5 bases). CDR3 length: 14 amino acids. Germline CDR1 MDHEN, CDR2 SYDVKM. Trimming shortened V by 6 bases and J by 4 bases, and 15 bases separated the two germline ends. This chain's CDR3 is CASSPGDRGYGYTF. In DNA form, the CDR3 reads TGTGCCAGCAGCCCGGGAGATAGGGGCTATGGCTACACCTTC.

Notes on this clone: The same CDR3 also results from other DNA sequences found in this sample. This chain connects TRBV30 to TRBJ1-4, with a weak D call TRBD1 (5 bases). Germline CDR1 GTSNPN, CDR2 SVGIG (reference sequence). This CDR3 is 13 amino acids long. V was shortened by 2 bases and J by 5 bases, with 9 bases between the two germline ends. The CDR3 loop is CAWSRQSNEKLFF. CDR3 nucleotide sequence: TGTGCCTGGAGTAGACAGTCGAATGAAAAACTGTTTTTT.

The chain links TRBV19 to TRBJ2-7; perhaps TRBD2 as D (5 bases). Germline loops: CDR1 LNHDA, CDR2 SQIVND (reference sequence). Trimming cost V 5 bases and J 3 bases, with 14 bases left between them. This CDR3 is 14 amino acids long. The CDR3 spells CASSRTGNFYEQYF. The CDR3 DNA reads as TGTGCCAGTAGTCGGACGGGAAACTTCTACGAGCAGTACTTC.

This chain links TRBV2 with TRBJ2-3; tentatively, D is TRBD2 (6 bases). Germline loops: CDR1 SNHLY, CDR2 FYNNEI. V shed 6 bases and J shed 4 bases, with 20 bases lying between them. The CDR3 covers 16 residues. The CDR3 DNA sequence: TGTGCCAGCAGCGATTCGGGACTTAGAGAGGCAGATACGCAGTATTTT. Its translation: CASSDSGLREADTQYF.

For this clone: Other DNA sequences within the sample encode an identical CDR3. The CDR3 is CASSLGGQGRTYEQYF. The CDR3, as DNA: TGCGCCAGCAGCTTGGGGGGACAGGGGAGGACCTACGAGCAGTACTTC. This rearrangement joins TRBV5-1 to TRBJ2-7; 10 bases are shared with TRBD1. The CDR3 covers 16 residues. V gave up 0 bases and J gave up 2 bases; unmatched junction bases: 5. The V gene's germline CDR1 is SGHRS and CDR2 YFSETQ.

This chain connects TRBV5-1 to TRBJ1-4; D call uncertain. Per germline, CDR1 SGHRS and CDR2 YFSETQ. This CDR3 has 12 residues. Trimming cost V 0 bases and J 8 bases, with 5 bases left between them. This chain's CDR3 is CASSLANEKLFF. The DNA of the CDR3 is TGCGCCAGCAGCTTGGCCAACGAAAAACTGTTTTTT.

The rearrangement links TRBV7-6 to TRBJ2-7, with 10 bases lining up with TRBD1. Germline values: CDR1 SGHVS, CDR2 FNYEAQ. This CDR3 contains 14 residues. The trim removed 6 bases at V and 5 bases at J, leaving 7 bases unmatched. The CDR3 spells CASSGGQGFNEQYF. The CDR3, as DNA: TGTGCCAGCAGTGGGGGACAGGGGTTCAACGAGCAGTACTTC.

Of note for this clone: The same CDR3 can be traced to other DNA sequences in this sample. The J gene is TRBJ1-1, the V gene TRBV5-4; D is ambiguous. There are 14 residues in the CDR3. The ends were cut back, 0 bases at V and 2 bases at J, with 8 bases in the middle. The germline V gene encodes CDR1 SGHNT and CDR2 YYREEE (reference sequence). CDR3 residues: CASSLVERNTEAFF. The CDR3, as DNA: TGTGCCAGCAGCTTGGTTGAGAGAAACACTGAAGCTTTCTTT.

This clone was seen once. This CDR3 reads CARSFFGLPSGEQYF. CDR3 nucleotide sequence: TGTGCCAGAAGCTTTTTTGGACTACCTTCGGGGGAGCAGTACTTC. The chain is built from TRBV7-5 and TRBJ2-7; the table gives TRBD2 as D, unverified against the DNA. TRBV7-5 is reported as a pseudogene. The CDR3 covers 15 residues.

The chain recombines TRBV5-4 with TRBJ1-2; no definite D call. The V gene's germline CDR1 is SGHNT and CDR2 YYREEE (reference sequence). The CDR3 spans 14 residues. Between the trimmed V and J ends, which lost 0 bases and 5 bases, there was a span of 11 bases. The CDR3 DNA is TGTGCCAGCAGCTTGGAACAGCTTATTTATGGCTACACCTTC. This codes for CASSLEQLIYGYTF.

The CDR3 DNA sequence: TGTGCCAGCAGCTTGGACAGGGTAAATGAAAAACTGTTTTTT. Protein sequence: CASSLDRVNEKLFF. The chain carries TRBV7-9 and TRBJ1-4; 8 bases fit TRBD1. This CDR3 contains 14 residues. Losses at the gene ends were 3 bases for V and 5 bases for J; bases not matched to a gene: 2. Germline CDR1 is SEHNR and CDR2 is FQNEAQ (reference sequence). Complete variable domain (other parts from reference TRBV7-9 and TRBJ1-4): DTGVSQNPRHKITKRGQNVTFRCDPISEHNRLYWYRQTLGQGPEFLTYFQNEAQLEKSRLLSDRFSAERPKGSFSTLEIQRTEQGDSAMYLCASSLDRVNEKLFFGSGTQLSVL.

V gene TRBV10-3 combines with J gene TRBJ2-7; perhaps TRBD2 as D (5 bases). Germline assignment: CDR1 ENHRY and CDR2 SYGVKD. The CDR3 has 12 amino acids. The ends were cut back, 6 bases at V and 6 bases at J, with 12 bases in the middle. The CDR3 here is CAISNTSFEQYF. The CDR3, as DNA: TGTGCCATCAGCAACACTAGTTTCGAGCAGTACTTC.

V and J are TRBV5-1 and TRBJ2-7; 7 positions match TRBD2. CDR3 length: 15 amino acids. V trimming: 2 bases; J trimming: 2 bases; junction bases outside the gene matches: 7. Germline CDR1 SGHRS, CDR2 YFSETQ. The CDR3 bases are TGCGCCAGCAGCTTTGGGAGGGACCCTACCTACGAGCAGTACTTC. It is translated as CASSFGRDPTYEQYF.

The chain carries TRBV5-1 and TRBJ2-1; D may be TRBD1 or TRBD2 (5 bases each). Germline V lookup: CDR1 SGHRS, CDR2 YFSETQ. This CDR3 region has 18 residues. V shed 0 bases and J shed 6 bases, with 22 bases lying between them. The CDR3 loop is CASSLGRAARGIRNEQFF. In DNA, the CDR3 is TGCGCCAGCAGCTTGGGCAGGGCCGCCCGGGGTATACGCAATGAGCAGTTCTTC. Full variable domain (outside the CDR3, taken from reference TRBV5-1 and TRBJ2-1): KAGVTQTPRYLIKTRGQQVTLSCSPISGHRSVSWYQQTPGQGLQFLFEYFSETQRNKGNFPGRFSGRQFSNSRSEMNVSTLELGDSALYLCASSLGRAARGIRNEQFFGPGTRLTVL.

The CDR3 spells CASSFRDRTNEKLFF. In DNA form, the CDR3 reads TGTGCCAGCAGCTTTCGGGACCGAACTAATGAAAAACTGTTTTTT. The chain uses TRBV5-8 and TRBJ1-4; a possible D gene is TRBD1 (5 bases). The CDR3 is made up of 15 amino acids. Germline CDR1 and CDR2: SGHTS and YDEGEE. Trimming took 2 bases from V and 1 from J, leaving 9 bases between them. Full variable domain (rest looked up from reference TRBV5-8 and TRBJ1-4): EAGVTQSPTHLIKTRGQQATLRCSPISGHTSVYWYQQALGLGLQFLLWYDEGEERNRGNFPPRFSGRQFPNYSSELNVNALELEDSALYLCASSFRDRTNEKLFFGSGTQLSVL.

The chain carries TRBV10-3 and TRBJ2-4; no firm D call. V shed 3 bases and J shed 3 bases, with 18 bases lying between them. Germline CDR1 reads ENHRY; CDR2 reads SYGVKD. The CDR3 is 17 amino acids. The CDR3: CAISDAASALGKNIQYF. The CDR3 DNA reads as TGTGCCATCAGTGATGCGGCATCAGCGTTAGGCAAAAACATTCAGTACTTC.

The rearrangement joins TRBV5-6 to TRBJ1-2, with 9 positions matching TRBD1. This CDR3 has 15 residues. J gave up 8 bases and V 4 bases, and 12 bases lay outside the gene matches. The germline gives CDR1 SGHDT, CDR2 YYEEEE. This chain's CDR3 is CASSRTGDWFGGYTF. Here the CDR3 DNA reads TGTGCCAGCAGCCGGACAGGGGACTGGTTCGGGGGCTACACCTTC.

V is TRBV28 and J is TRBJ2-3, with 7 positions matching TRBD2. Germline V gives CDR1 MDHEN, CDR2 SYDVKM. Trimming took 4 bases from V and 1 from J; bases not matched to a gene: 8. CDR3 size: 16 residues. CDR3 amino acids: CASSYPVAGGTDTQYF. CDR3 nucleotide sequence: TGTGCCAGCAGTTACCCTGTCGCGGGGGGCACAGATACGCAGTATTTT.

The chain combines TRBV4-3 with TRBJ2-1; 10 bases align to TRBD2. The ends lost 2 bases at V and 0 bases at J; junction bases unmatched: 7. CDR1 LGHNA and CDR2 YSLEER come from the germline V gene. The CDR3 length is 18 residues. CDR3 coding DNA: TGCGCCAGCAGCCAACTAGCGGGAGTCCCCGGCTCCTACAATGAGCAGTTCTTC. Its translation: CASSQLAGVPGSYNEQFF.

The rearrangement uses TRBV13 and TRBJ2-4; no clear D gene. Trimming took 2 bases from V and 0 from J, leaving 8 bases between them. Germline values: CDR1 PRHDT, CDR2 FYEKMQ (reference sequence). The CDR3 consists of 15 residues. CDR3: CASSLMALAKNIQYF. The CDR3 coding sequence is TGTGCCAGCAGCTTAATGGCCCTAGCCAAAAACATTCAGTACTTC.

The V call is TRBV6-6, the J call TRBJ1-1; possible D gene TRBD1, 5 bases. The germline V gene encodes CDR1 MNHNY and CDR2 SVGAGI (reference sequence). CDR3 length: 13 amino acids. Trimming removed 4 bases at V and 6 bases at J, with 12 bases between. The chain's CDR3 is CASSLLQGSEAFF. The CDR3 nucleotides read TGTGCCAGCAGTTTACTCCAGGGTTCTGAAGCTTTCTTT.